The clone carrying this T cell receptor beta chain was observed a few times. Trimming removed 0 bases from V and 2 bases from J, with 8 bases in between. Germline CDR1 is LGHNA and CDR2 is YNFKEQ. The CDR3 consists of 14 residues. Sequencing was performed with immunoSEQ multiplex PCR; in TCRdb, only in-frame clones are kept and a portion is missing. This sample has roughly 100,000 clones, with 70% to 90% found just once. This specimen belongs to a study of blood T cell repertoires in COVID-19. The rearrangement uses TRBV4-2 and TRBJ2-7, with a weak D call TRBD2 (5 bases). The source is a man aged 50 or older in a cohort sampled during active COVID-19. The sequencing input was peripheral blood. The CDR3: CASSQDWRTYEQYF. The CDR3 DNA follows: TGTGCCAGCAGCCAAGATTGGAGGACCTACGAGCAGTACTTC.